What follows are 2 T cell receptor beta chains derived from one specimen sequenced in a study of response to subunit inactivated influenza vaccine. TCRdb ran MiXCR on the RT-PCR reads and lists one entry per CDR3 protein. Among hundreds of thousands of distinct CDR3 sequences listed, just over 20% were seen once. This sample comprised PBMCs from blood, obtained 21 months after vaccination. The receptors were sampled from a man between 50 and 69 years old who received an inactivated influenza vaccine.

In its sample, this clonotype was seen a few times. The chain links TRBV10-3 to TRBJ1-1, with 9 bases lining up with TRBD1. CDR3 size: 14 residues. V trimming: 8 bases; J trimming: 4 bases; junction bases outside the gene matches: 8. The germline V gene encodes CDR1 ENHRY and CDR2 SYGVKD. The DNA of the CDR3 is TGTGCCATCGGTTCCCCGGACAGGGGCACTGAAGCTTTCTTT. Translating gives CAIGSPDRGTEAFF.

This clonotype has a handful of counts. The CDR3 is CASSWDRGNEAFF. The CDR3, as DNA: TGTGCCAGCAGTTGGGACAGGGGGAATGAAGCTTTCTTT. V gene TRBV2 combines with J gene TRBJ1-1; 11 bases are a match to TRBD1. The CDR3 has 13 residues. Germline V CDR1 and CDR2: SNHLY, FYNNEI. Germline trimming cut 5 bases from V and 7 bases from J; bases unmatched to any gene: 3.